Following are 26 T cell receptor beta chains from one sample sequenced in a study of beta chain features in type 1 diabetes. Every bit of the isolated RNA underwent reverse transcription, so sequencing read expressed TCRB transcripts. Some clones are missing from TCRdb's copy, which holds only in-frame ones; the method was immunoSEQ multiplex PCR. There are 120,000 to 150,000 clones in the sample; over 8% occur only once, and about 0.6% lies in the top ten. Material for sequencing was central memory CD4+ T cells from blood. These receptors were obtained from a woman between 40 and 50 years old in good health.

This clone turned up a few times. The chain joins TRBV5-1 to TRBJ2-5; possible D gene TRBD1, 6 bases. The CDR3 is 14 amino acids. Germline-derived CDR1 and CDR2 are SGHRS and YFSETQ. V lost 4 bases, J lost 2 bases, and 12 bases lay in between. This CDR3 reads CASSPGTPQETQYF. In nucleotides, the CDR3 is TGCGCCAGCAGCCCGGGGACACCACAAGAGACCCAGTACTTC.

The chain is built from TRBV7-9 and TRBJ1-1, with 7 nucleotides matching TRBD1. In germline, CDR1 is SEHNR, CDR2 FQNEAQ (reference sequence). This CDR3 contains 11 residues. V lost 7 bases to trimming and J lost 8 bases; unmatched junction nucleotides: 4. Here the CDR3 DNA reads TGTGCCAGCACCCAGGGGGTGGAAGCTTTCTTT. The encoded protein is CASTQGVEAFF.

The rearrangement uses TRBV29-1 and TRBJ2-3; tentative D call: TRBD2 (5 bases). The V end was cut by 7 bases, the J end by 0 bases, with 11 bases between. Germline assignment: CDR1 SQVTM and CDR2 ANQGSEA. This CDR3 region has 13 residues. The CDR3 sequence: CSEGLASTDTQYF. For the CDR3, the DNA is TGCAGCGAAGGACTCGCAAGCACAGATACGCAGTATTTT.

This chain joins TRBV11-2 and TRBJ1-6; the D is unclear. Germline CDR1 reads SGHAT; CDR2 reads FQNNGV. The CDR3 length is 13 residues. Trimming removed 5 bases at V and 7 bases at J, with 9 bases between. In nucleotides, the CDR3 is TGTGCCAGCAGCACTTCTCGAAATTCACCCCTCCACTTT. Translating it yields CASSTSRNSPLHF. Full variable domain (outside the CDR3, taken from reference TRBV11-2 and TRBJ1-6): EAGVAQSPRYKIIEKRQSVAFWCNPISGHATLYWYQQILGQGPKLLIQFQNNGVVDDSQLPKDRFSAERLKGVDSTLKIQPAKLEDSAVYLCASSTSRNSPLHFGNGTRLTVT.

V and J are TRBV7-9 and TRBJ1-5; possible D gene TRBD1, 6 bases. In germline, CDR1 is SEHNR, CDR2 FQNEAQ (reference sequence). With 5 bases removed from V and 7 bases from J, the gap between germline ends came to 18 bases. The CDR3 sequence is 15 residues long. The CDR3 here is CASSPRGGGEQPQHF. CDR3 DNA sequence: TGTGCCAGCAGCCCCCGCGGGGGCGGAGAGCAGCCCCAGCATTTT.

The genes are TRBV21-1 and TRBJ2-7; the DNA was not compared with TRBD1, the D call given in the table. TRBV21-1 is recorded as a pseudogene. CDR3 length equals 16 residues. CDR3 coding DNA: TGTGCCAGCAGCAAAAAGACAGACGAGAGAACCTACGAGCAGTACTTC. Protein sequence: CASSKKTDERTYEQYF.

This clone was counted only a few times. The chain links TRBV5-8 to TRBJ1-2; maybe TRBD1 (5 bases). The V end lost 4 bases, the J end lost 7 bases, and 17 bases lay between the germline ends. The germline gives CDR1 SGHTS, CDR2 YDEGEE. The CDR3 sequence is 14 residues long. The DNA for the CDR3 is TGTGCCAGCAGCGTATGGGGCCGATCCGGTGGCTACACCTTC. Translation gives CASSVWGRSGGYTF.

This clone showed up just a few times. The CDR3 is CASSLAGTASNSPLHF. CDR3 sequence (DNA): TGCGCCAGCAGCTTGGCCGGGACAGCCTCCAATTCACCCCTCCACTTT. The chain carries TRBV5-1 and TRBJ1-6, with 7 bases aligning to TRBD1. The CDR3 length is 16 residues. Germline trimming cut 0 bases from V and 7 bases from J; bases unmatched to any gene: 7. CDR1 and CDR2 (germline): SGHRS, YFSETQ.

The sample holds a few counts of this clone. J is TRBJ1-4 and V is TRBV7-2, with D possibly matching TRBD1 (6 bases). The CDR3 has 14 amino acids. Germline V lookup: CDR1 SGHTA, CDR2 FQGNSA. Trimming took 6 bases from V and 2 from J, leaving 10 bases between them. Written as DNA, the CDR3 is TGTGCCAGCAGGGGGGGGCCCACTAATGAAAAACTGTTTTTT. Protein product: CASRGGPTNEKLFF.

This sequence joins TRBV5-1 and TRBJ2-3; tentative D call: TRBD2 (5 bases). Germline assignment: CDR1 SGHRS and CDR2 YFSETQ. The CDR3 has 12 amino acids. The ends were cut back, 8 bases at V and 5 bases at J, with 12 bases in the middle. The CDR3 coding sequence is TGCGCCAGGGGAGAATTGAAAGATACGCAGTATTTT. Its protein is CARGELKDTQYF.

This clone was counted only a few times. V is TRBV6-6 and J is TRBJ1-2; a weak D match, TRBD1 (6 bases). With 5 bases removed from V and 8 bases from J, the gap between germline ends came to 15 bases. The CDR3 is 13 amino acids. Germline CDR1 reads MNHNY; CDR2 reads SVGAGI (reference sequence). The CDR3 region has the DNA TGTGCCAGCAGTCTAGAATTCCAGGGGGGCTACACCTTC. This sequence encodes CASSLEFQGGYTF.

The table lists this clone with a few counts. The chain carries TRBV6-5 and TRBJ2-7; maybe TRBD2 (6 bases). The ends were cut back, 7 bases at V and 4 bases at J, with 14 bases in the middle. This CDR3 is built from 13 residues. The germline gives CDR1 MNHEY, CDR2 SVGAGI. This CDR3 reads CASTRGAGYEQYF. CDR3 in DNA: TGTGCCAGCACTCGCGGGGCCGGTTACGAGCAGTACTTC.

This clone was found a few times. The CDR3 protein is CASSGFGQLNTEAFF. The CDR3 nucleotides are TGCGCCAGCAGCGGCTTCGGACAGTTGAACACTGAAGCTTTCTTT. The gene calls are TRBV5-1 and TRBJ1-1; TRBD1 is a possible D gene (6 bases). This CDR3 spans 15 amino acids. The V gene's germline CDR1 is SGHRS and CDR2 YFSETQ. V was shortened by 4 bases and J by 0 bases, with 13 bases between the two germline ends.

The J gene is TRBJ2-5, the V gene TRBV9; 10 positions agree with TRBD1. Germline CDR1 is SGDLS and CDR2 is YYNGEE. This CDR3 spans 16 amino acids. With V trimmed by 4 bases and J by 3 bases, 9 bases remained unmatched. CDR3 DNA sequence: TGTGCCAGCAGCCCCGGGGCCGGGACAGGGGAAGAGACCCAGTACTTC. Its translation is CASSPGAGTGEETQYF.

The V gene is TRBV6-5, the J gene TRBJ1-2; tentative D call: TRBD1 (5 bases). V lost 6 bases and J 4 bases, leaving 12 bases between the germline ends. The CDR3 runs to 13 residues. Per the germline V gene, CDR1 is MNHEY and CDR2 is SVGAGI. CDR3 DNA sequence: TGTGCCAGCAGGACAGACCCTGGCTATGGCTACACCTTC. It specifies CASRTDPGYGYTF.

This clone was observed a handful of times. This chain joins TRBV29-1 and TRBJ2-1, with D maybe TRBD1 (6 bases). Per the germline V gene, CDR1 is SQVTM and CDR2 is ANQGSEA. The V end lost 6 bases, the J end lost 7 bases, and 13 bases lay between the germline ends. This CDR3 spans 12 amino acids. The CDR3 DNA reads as TGCAGCGTCCCGGACAGTACTAATGAGCAGTTCTTC. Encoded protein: CSVPDSTNEQFF.

The CDR3 DNA follows: TGCGCCAGCAGCCAGACAGGGGGCGAATCTAACTATGGCTACACCTTC. This codes for CASSQTGGESNYGYTF. V is TRBV4-1 and J is TRBJ1-2; 10 nucleotides line up with TRBD1. Germline V CDR1 and CDR2: MGHRA, YSYEKL. This CDR3 is built from 16 residues. J gave up 0 bases and V 3 bases, and 4 bases lay outside the gene matches.

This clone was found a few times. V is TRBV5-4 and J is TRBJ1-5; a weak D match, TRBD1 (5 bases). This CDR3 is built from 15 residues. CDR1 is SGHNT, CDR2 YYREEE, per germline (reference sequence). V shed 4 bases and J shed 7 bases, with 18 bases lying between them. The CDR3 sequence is CASSPGGAPGQPQHF. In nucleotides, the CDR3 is TGTGCCAGCAGCCCAGGCGGGGCGCCGGGGCAGCCCCAGCATTTT.

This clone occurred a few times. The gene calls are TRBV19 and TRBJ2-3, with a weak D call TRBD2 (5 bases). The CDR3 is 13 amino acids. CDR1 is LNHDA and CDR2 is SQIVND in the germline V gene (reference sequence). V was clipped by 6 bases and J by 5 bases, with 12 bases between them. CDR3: CASRAGNGDTQYF. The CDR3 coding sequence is TGTGCCAGTAGGGCCGGGAACGGAGATACGCAGTATTTT.

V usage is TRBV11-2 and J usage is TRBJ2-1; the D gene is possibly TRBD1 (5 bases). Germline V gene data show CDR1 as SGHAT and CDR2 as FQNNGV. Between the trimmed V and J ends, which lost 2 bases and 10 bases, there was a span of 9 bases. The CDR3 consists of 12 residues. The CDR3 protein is CASSLQSGEQFF. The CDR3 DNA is TGTGCCAGCAGCTTACAGTCAGGGGAGCAGTTCTTC.

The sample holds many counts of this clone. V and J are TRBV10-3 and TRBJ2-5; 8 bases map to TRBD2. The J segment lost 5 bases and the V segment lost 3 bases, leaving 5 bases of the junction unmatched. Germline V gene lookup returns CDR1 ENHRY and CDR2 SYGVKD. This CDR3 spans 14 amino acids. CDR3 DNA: TGTGCCATCAGTGACGGGGGGGGCCGGGAGACCCAGTACTTC. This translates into CAISDGGGRETQYF.

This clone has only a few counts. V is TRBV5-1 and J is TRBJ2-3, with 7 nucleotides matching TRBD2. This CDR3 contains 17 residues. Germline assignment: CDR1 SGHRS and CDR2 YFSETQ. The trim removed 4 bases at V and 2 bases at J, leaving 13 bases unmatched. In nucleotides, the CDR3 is TGCGCCAGCAGCCCCTCGGGGGAGCGGGGCCCCACAGATACGCAGTATTTT. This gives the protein CASSPSGERGPTDTQYF.

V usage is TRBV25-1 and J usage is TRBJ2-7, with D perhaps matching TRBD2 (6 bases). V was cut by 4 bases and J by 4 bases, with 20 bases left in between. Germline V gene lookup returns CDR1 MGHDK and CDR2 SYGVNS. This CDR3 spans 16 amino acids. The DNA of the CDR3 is TGTGCCAGCAGTGGGCCCCACACAGGAGGGATGTACGAGCAGTACTTC. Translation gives CASSGPHTGGMYEQYF.

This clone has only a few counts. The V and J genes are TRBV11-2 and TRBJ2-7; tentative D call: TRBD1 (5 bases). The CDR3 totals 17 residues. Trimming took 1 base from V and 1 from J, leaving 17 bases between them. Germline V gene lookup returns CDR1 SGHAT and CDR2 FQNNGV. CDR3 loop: CASSLGNVGHSSYEQYF. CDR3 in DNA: TGTGCCAGCAGCTTAGGTAATGTAGGACACTCATCCTACGAGCAGTACTTC.

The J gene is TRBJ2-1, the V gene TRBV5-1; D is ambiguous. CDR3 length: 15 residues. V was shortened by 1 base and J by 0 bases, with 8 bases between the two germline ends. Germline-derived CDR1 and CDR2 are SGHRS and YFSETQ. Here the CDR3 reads CASSLSTYSYNEQFF. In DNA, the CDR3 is TGCGCCAGCAGCTTGAGTACCTACTCCTACAATGAGCAGTTCTTC. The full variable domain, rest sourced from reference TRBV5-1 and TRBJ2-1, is KAGVTQTPRYLIKTRGQQVTLSCSPISGHRSVSWYQQTPGQGLQFLFEYFSETQRNKGNFPGRFSGRQFSNSRSEMNVSTLELGDSALYLCASSLSTYSYNEQFFGPGTRLTVL.

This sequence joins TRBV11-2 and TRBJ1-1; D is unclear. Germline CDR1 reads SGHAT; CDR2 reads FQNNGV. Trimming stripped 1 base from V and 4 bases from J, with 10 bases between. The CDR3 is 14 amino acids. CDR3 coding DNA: TGTGCCAGCAGCTTAGGATACGCGTCCACTGAAGCTTTCTTT. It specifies CASSLGYASTEAFF.